This record looks at one T cell receptor beta chain sequence and its context. Enrollees, about 18 to 89 years old, lived in approximately 24 US areas. This entry is derived from a study of blood T cell repertoires in COVID-19. TCRdb's table, derived via immunoSEQ multiplex PCR, lists solely in-frame clones and lacks some. This sample has approximately 300,000 clones, with more than 90% found just once. The CDR3 consists of 13 residues. The source is a woman in her 30s who had recovered from COVID-19. The sequencing input was PBMCs or T cells enriched from blood (not recorded which). The chain uses TRBV12-3 or TRBV12-4 and TRBJ2-2, with D tentatively TRBD2 (5 bases). The CDR3 protein is CADRGWNTGELFF. CDR3 DNA sequence: TGTGCGGACCGGGGTTGGAACACCGGGGAGCTGTTTTTT.